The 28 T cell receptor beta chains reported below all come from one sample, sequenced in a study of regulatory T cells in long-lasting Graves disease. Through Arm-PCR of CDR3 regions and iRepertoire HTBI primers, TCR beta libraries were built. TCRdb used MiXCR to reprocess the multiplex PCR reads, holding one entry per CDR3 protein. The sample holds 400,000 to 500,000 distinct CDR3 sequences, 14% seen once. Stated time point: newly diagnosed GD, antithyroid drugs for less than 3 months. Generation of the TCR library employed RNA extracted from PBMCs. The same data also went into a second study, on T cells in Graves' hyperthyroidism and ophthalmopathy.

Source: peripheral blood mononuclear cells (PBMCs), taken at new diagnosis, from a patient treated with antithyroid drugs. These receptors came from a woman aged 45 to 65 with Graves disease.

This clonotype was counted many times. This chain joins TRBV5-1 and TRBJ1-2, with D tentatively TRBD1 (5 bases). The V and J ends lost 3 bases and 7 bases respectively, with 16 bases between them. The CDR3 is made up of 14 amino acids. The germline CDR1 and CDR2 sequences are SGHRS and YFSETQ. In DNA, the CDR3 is TGCGCCAGCAGCTACCGTGGCAGGGAGTCTGGCTACACCTTC. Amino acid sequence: CASSYRGRESGYTF.

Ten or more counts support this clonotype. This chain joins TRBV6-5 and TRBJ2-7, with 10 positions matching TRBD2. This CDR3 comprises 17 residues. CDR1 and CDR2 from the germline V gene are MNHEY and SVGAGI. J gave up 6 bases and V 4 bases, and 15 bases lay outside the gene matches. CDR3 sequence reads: CASSFLSGSSGRREQYF. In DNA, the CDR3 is TGTGCCAGCAGTTTCCTCTCCGGGTCTAGCGGGAGACGCGAGCAGTACTTC.

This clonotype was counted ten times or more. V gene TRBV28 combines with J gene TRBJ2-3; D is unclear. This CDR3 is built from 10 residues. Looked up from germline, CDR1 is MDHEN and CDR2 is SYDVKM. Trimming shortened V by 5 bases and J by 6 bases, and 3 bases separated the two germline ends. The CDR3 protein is CASSRDTQYF. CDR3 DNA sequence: TGTGCCAGCAGTCGGGATACGCAGTATTTT.

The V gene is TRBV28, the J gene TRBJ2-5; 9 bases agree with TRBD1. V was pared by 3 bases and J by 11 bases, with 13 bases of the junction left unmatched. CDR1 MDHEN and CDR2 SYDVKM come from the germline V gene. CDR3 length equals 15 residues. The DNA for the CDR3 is TGTGCCAGCAGTTTTGGCGGGACAGGGATGGGTGAGCAGTACTTC. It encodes CASSFGGTGMGEQYF.

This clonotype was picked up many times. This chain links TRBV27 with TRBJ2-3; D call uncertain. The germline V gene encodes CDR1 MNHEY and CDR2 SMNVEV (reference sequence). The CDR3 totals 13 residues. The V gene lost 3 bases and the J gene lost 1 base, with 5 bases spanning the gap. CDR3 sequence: CASSFWGTDTQYF. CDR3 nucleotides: TGTGCCAGCAGTTTTTGGGGCACAGATACGCAGTATTTT.

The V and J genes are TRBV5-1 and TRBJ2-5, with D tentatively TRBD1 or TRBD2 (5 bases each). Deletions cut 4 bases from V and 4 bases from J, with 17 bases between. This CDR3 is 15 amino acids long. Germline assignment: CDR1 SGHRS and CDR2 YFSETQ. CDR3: CASSLRWGGGETQYF. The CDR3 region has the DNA TGCGCCAGCAGCCTCCGATGGGGCGGAGGAGAGACCCAGTACTTC. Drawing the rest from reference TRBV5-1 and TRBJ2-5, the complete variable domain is KAGVTQTPRYLIKTRGQQVTLSCSPISGHRSVSWYQQTPGQGLQFLFEYFSETQRNKGNFPGRFSGRQFSNSRSEMNVSTLELGDSALYLCASSLRWGGGETQYFGPGTRLLVL.

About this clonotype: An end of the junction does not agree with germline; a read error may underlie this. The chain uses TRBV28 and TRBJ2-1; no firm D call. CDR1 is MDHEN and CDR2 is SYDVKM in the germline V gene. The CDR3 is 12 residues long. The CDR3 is CACSHTSVLQFF. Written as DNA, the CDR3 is TGTGCCTGCAGCCATACCTCGGTTTTGCAGTTCTTC.

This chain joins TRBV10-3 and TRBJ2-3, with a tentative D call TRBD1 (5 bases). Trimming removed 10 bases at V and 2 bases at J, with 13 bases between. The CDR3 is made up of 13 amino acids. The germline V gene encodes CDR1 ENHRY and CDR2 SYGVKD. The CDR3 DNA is TGTGCCACCCTCGACAGAAACACAGATACGCAGTATTTT. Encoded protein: CATLDRNTDTQYF.

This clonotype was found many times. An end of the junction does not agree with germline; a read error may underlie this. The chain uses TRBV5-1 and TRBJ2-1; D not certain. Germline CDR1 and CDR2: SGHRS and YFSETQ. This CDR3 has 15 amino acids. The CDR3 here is CASSLGSGSYNEQFF. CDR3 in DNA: TGTGCCAGCAGCTTAGGCTCCGGCTCCTACAATGAGCAGTTCTTC.

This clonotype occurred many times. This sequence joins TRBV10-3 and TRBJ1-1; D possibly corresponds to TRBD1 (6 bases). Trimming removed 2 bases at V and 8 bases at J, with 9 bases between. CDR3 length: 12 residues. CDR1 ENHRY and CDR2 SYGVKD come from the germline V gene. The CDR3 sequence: CAISEADREAFF. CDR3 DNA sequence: TGTGCCATCAGTGAGGCGGACAGAGAAGCTTTCTTT.

The CDR3: CASSVDSGSNGNTIYF. The CDR3 nucleotides read TGTGCCAGCAGCGTTGACTCGGGGAGTAATGGAAACACCATATATTTT. This rearrangement joins TRBV9 to TRBJ1-3; no firm D call. The CDR3 length is 16 residues. From germline, CDR1 is SGDLS and CDR2 YYNGEE. The V and J ends lost 2 bases and 3 bases respectively, with 15 bases between them. Combining the CDR3 with reference TRBV9 and TRBJ1-3 gives the whole variable domain DSGVTQTPKHLITATGQRVTLRCSPRSGDLSVYWYQQSLDQGLQFLIQYYNGEERAKGNILERFSAQQFPDLHSELNLSSLELGDSALYFCASSVDSGSNGNTIYFGEGSWLTVV.

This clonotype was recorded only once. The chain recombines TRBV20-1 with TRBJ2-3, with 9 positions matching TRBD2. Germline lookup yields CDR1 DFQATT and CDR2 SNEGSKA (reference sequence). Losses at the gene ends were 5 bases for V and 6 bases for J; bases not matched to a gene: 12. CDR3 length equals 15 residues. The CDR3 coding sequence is TGCAGTGCTCCTATCGCTAGCGGGAACGCGGATACGCAGTATTTT. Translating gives CSAPIASGNADTQYF.

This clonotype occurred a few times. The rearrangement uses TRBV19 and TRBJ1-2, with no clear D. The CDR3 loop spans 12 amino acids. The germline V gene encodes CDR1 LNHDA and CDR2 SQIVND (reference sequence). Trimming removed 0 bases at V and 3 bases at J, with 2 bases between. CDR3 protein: CASSIEYYGYTF. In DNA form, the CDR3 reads TGTGCCAGTAGTATAGAATACTATGGCTACACCTTC.

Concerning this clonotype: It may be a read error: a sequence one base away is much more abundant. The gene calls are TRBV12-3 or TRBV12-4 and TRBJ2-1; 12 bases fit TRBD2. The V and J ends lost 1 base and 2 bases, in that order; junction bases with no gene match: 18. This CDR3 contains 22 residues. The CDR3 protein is CASSLVRSGIFTSGRTYNEQFF. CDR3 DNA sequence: TGTGCCAGCAGTTTAGTTCGGAGTGGGATTTTCACTAGCGGGAGGACCTACAATGAGCAGTTCTTC.

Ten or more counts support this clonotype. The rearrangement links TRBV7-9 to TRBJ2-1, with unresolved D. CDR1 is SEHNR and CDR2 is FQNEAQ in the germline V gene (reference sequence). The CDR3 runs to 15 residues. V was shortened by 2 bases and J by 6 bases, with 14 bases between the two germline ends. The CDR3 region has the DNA TGTGCCAGCAGCTTATCCCCTTTAGGGCCCAATGAGCAGTTCTTC. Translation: CASSLSPLGPNEQFF.

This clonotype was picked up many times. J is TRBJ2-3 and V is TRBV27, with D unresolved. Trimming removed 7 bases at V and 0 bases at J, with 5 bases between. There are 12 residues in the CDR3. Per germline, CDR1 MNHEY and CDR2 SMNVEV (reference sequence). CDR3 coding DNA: TGTGCCAGCAAGGAGAGCACAGATACGCAGTATTTT. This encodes CASKESTDTQYF.

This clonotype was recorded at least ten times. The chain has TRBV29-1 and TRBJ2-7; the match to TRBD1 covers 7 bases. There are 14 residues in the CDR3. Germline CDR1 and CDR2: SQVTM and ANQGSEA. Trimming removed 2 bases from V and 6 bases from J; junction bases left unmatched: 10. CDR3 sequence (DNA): TGCAGCGTTGAAAAGCAACAGGGGTCGGGCGAGCAGTACTTC. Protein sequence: CSVEKQQGSGEQYF.

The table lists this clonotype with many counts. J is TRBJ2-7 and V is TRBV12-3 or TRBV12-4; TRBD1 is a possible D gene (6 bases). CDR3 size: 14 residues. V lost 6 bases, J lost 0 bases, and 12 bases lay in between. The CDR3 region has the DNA TGTGCCAGCAGAAGACAGGAGAGCTCCTACGAGCAGTACTTC. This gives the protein CASRRQESSYEQYF.

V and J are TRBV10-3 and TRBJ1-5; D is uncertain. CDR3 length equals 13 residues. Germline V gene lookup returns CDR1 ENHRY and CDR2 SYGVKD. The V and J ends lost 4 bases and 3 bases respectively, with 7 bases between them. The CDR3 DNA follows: TGTGCCATCAGTGGGCAAGCCAATCAGCCCCAGCATTTT. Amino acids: CAISGQANQPQHF.

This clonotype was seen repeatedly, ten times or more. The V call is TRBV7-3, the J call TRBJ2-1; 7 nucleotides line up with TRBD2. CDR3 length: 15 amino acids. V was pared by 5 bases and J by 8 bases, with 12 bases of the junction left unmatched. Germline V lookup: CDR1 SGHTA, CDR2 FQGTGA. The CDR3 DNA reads TGTGCCAGCAGCCCGCTAGCGGCCCGTCGAGATGAGCAGTTCTTC. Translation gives CASSPLAARRDEQFF.

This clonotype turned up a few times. This chain's CDR3 is CASRMVGQGSYEQYF. In DNA, the CDR3 is TGCGCCAGCAGGATGGTGGGACAGGGCTCCTACGAGCAGTACTTC. V and J are TRBV4-1 and TRBJ2-7, with 9 positions matching TRBD1. Trimming took 6 bases from V and 0 from J; bases not matched to a gene: 6. Germline CDR1 is MGHRA and CDR2 is YSYEKL. There are 15 residues in the CDR3.

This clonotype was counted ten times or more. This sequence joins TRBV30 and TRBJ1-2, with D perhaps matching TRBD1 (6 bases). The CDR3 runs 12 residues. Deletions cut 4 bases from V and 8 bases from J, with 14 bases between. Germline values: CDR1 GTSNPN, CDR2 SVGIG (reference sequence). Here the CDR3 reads CAWKQTGGGYTF. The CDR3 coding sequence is TGTGCCTGGAAACAGACGGGGGGCGGCTACACCTTC.

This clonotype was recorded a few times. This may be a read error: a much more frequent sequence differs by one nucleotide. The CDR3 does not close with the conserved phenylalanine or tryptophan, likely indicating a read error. In nucleotides, the CDR3 is TGTGCCAGCAGCGGACAGGGCGGCAATCAGCCCCAGCATTCT. Its protein product is CASSGQGGNQPQHS. The chain recombines TRBV27 with TRBJ1-5; 8 nucleotides align to TRBD1. This CDR3 is 14 amino acids long. The V and J ends lost 6 bases and 2 bases, in that order; junction bases with no gene match: 3. In germline, CDR1 is MNHEY, CDR2 SMNVEV (reference sequence).

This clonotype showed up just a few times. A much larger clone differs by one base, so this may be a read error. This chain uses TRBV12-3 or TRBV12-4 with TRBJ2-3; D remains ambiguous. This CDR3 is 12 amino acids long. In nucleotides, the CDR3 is TGTGCCGGCAGAAAGGACGCTGATACGCAGTATTTT. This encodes CAGRKDADTQYF.

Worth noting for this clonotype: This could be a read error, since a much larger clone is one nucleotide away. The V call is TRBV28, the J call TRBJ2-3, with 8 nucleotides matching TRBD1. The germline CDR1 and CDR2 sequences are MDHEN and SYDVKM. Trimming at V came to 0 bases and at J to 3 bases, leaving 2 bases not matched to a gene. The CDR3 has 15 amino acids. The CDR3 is CASSLWTGVTDTQYF. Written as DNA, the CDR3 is TGTGCCAGCAGTTTATGGACAGGGGTAACAGATACGCAGTATTTT.

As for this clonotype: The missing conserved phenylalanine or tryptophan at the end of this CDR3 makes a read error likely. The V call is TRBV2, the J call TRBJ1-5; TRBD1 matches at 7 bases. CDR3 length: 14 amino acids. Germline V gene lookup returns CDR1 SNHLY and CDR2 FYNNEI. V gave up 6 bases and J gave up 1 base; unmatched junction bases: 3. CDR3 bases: TGTGCCAGCAGCCCACAGGGGAGCAATCAGCCCCAGCATCTT. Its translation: CASSPQGSNQPQHL.

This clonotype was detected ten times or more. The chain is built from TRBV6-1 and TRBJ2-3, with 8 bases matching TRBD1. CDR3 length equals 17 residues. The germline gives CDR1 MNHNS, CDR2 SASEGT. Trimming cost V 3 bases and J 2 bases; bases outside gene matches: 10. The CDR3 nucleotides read TGTGCCAGCAGTGACAACCAGGGGGCTCCACTCACAGATACGCAGTATTTT. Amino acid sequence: CASSDNQGAPLTDTQYF.

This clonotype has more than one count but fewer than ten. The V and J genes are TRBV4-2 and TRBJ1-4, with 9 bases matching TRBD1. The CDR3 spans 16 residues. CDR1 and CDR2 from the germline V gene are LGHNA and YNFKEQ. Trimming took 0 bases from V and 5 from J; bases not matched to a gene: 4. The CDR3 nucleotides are TGTGCCAGCAGCCAAGATGAAGGGACAGGGAATGAAAAACTGTTTTTT. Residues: CASSQDEGTGNEKLFF.